The rows below give T cell receptor beta chains drawn from one sample of a study of tumor-infiltrating lymphocytes in localized non-small cell lung cancer. Profiling relied on immunoSEQ multiplex PCR, and the TCRdb table lists in-frame clones only, not all of them. The sample includes tens of thousands of clones, approximately 85% of them seen just once. The sequencing input was lung tumor tissue. The receptors were sampled from a human donor with non-small cell lung cancer. CDR3s include the opening cysteine and the closing phenylalanine or tryptophan. A D gene is named only where the DNA matches it firmly. Not every row has a clone size; where given, it reads once, few, many or a size class.

d_call: .
v_call: TRBV28
j_call: TRBJ2-7
clone_size: .
cdr3_aa: CASRGASYEQYF
cdr3_nt: TGTGCCAGCAGGGGGGCCTCCTACGAGCAGTACTTC

d_call: TRBD2
v_call: TRBV4-3
j_call: TRBJ2-1
clone_size: .
cdr3_aa: CASSHLQEEAGGLDEQFF
cdr3_nt: TGCGCCAGCAGCCACCTCCAAGAAGAAGCGGGGGGGTTGGATGAGCAGTTCTTC

d_call: .
v_call: TRBV14
j_call: TRBJ2-5
clone_size: .
cdr3_aa: CASSQGLETQYF
cdr3_nt: TGTGCCAGCAGCCAGGGCCTAGAGACCCAGTACTTC

d_call: .
v_call: TRBV14
j_call: TRBJ2-1
clone_size: .
cdr3_aa: CASSQLGNNEQFF
cdr3_nt: TGTGCCAGCAGCCAATTGGGTAACAATGAGCAGTTCTTC

d_call: .
v_call: TRBV6-4
j_call: TRBJ2-1
clone_size: .
cdr3_aa: CASSPGGEDYNEQFF
cdr3_nt: TGTGCCAGCAGTCCCGGGGGTGAGGACTACAATGAGCAGTTCTTC

d_call: .
v_call: TRBV5-4
j_call: TRBJ2-5
clone_size: .
cdr3_aa: CASSRTDQETQYF
cdr3_nt: TGTGCCAGCAGCCGGACAGACCAAGAGACCCAGTACTTC

d_call: TRBD1
v_call: TRBV18
j_call: TRBJ2-7
clone_size: .
cdr3_aa: CASSPGQGSYEQYF
cdr3_nt: TGTGCCAGCTCACCGGGACAGGGGTCCTACGAGCAGTACTTC

d_call: .
v_call: TRBV7-9
j_call: TRBJ1-1
clone_size: .
cdr3_aa: CASSLGVHTEAFF
cdr3_nt: TGTGCCAGCAGCTTAGGGGTCCACACTGAAGCTTTCTTT

d_call: TRBD1
v_call: TRBV4-1
j_call: TRBJ2-7
clone_size: .
cdr3_aa: CASSLLTGVPYEQYF
cdr3_nt: TGCGCCAGCAGTCTTTTGACAGGGGTTCCCTACGAGCAGTACTTC

d_call: TRBD1
v_call: TRBV30
j_call: TRBJ2-1
clone_size: .
cdr3_aa: CAWRRGTENNEQFF
cdr3_nt: TGTGCCTGGAGAAGAGGGACAGAAAACAATGAGCAGTTCTTC

d_call: .
v_call: TRBV6-5
j_call: TRBJ1-2
clone_size: .
cdr3_aa: CASSYSLYSVGGYTF
cdr3_nt: TGTGCCAGCAGTTACTCCCTCTACTCTGTGGGGGGCTACACCTTC

d_call: .
v_call: TRBV29-1
j_call: TRBJ1-2
clone_size: .
cdr3_aa: CSVRTASGGYTF
cdr3_nt: TGCAGCGTTCGTACAGCCTCTGGAGGCTACACCTTC

d_call: .
v_call: TRBV5-1
j_call: TRBJ2-3
clone_size: once
cdr3_aa: CASSRPWGGDHGMDTQYF
cdr3_nt: TGCGCCAGCAGCCGGCCCTGGGGTGGTGACCACGGGATGGATACGCAGTATTTT

d_call: .
v_call: TRBV12-5
j_call: TRBJ2-3
clone_size: once
cdr3_aa: CASAFSTDTQYF
cdr3_nt: TGTGCTAGTGCTTTTAGCACAGATACGCAGTATTTT

d_call: TRBD1
v_call: TRBV14
j_call: TRBJ1-4
clone_size: .
cdr3_aa: CATSDRGQVEKLFF
cdr3_nt: TGTGCCACCTCGGACAGGGGGCAGGTAGAAAAACTGTTTTTT

d_call: .
v_call: TRBV19
j_call: TRBJ2-7
clone_size: .
cdr3_aa: CASSFYEQYF
cdr3_nt: TGTGCCAGTAGTTTCTACGAGCAGTACTTC

d_call: .
v_call: TRBV4-1
j_call: TRBJ1-5
clone_size: once
cdr3_aa: CASSQETVNGNQPQHF
cdr3_nt: TGCGCCAGCAGCCAAGAAACAGTGAATGGCAATCAGCCCCAGCATTTT

d_call: TRBD1
v_call: TRBV6-5
j_call: TRBJ1-1
clone_size: .
cdr3_aa: CASSLRGQGRAFF
cdr3_nt: TGTGCCAGCAGTCTACGGGGACAGGGCCGGGCTTTCTTT

d_call: .
v_call: TRBV2
j_call: TRBJ2-5
clone_size: .
cdr3_aa: CASNLGHKETQYF
cdr3_nt: TGTGCCAGCAACCTAGGACACAAAGAGACCCAGTACTTC

d_call: .
v_call: TRBV6-6
j_call: TRBJ1-1
clone_size: .
cdr3_aa: CASRRTVKMNTEAFF
cdr3_nt: TGTGCCAGCAGAAGAACTGTGAAAATGAACACTGAAGCTTTCTTT

d_call: TRBD1
v_call: TRBV30
j_call: TRBJ1-2
clone_size: .
cdr3_aa: CAWSDRARANYGYTF
cdr3_nt: TGTGCCTGGAGCGACAGGGCTAGGGCTAACTATGGCTACACCTTC

d_call: TRBD1
v_call: TRBV18
j_call: TRBJ2-7
clone_size: once
cdr3_aa: CASSPTTGGYEQYF
cdr3_nt: TGTGCCAGCTCACCAACTACAGGGGGCTACGAGCAGTACTTC

d_call: .
v_call: TRBV10-3
j_call: TRBJ1-5
clone_size: .
cdr3_aa: CAISAGGGTGEPQHF
cdr3_nt: TGTGCCATCAGTGCGGGGGGGGGCACCGGGGAGCCCCAGCATTTT

d_call: .
v_call: TRBV19
j_call: TRBJ2-4
clone_size: .
cdr3_aa: CASSMDFWQGKNIQYF
cdr3_nt: TGTGCCAGTAGTATGGACTTTTGGCAGGGGAAAAACATTCAGTACTTC

d_call: .
v_call: TRBV19
j_call: TRBJ2-7
clone_size: .
cdr3_aa: CASSIVGGSHYEQYF
cdr3_nt: TGTGCCAGTAGTATAGTCGGCGGTTCCCACTACGAGCAGTACTTC

d_call: .
v_call: TRBV4-2
j_call: TRBJ1-6
clone_size: .
cdr3_aa: CASSQDEGARSYNSPLHF
cdr3_nt: TGTGCCAGCAGCCAAGATGAAGGGGCCCGCTCCTATAATTCACCCCTCCACTTT

d_call: .
v_call: TRBV5-6
j_call: TRBJ1-6
clone_size: .
cdr3_aa: CASPRGLYNSPLHF
cdr3_nt: TGTGCCAGCCCCAGGGGCCTGTATAATTCACCCCTCCACTTT

d_call: .
v_call: TRBV9
j_call: TRBJ2-7
clone_size: .
cdr3_aa: CASSVSTGYEQYF
cdr3_nt: TGTGCCAGCAGCGTCAGCACAGGCTACGAGCAGTACTTC

d_call: .
v_call: TRBV7-9
j_call: TRBJ2-2
clone_size: .
cdr3_aa: CASSNGGGSGHTGELFF
cdr3_nt: TGTGCCAGCAGCAACGGTGGTGGCTCAGGACACACCGGGGAGCTGTTTTTT

d_call: .
v_call: TRBV7-9
j_call: TRBJ2-7
clone_size: few
cdr3_aa: CASSTKTSFAYEQYF
cdr3_nt: TGTGCCAGCAGCACTAAGACGAGTTTTGCCTACGAGCAGTACTTC

d_call: TRBD1
v_call: TRBV6-5
j_call: TRBJ2-5
clone_size: .
cdr3_aa: CASSYPGGTETQYF
cdr3_nt: TGTGCCAGCAGTTACCCAGGGGGAACGGAGACCCAGTACTTC

d_call: TRBD2
v_call: TRBV30
j_call: TRBJ2-2
clone_size: .
cdr3_aa: CAWKGIAGNTGELFF
cdr3_nt: TGTGCCTGGAAGGGGATAGCGGGGAACACCGGGGAGCTGTTTTTT

d_call: TRBD1
v_call: TRBV9
j_call: TRBJ2-7
clone_size: .
cdr3_aa: CASSVGWDRGSYEQYF
cdr3_nt: TGTGCCAGCAGCGTTGGGTGGGACAGGGGGTCCTACGAGCAGTACTTC

d_call: TRBD1
v_call: TRBV5-6
j_call: TRBJ1-5
clone_size: .
cdr3_aa: CASSLLRDRGDQPQHF
cdr3_nt: TGTGCCAGCAGCTTGCTCCGGGACAGGGGGGATCAGCCCCAGCATTTT

d_call: .
v_call: TRBV9
j_call: TRBJ2-6
clone_size: once
cdr3_aa: CASSGVGWGSGANVLTF
cdr3_nt: TGTGCCAGCAGCGGAGTTGGGTGGGGTTCTGGGGCCAACGTCCTGACTTTC

d_call: .
v_call: TRBV6-5
j_call: TRBJ1-1
clone_size: .
cdr3_aa: CASRYGTYGEAFF
cdr3_nt: TGTGCCAGCAGGTACGGGACTTACGGTGAAGCTTTCTTT

d_call: TRBD2
v_call: TRBV5-6
j_call: TRBJ2-5
clone_size: .
cdr3_aa: CASSGLAETQYF
cdr3_nt: TGTGCCAGCAGCGGACTAGCTGAGACCCAGTACTTC

d_call: .
v_call: TRBV7-9
j_call: TRBJ1-1
clone_size: few
cdr3_aa: CASSFEGVGTEAFF
cdr3_nt: TGTGCCAGCAGCTTTGAAGGGGTGGGAACTGAAGCTTTCTTT

d_call: .
v_call: TRBV25-1
j_call: TRBJ1-4
clone_size: once
cdr3_aa: CASSPDGPNEKLFF
cdr3_nt: TGTGCCAGCTCTCCGGACGGACCAAATGAAAAACTGTTTTTT

d_call: TRBD1
v_call: TRBV6-5
j_call: TRBJ2-7
clone_size: .
cdr3_aa: CASSYSGQRTYEQYF
cdr3_nt: TGTGCCAGCAGTTACTCGGGACAGAGAACCTACGAGCAGTACTTC

d_call: .
v_call: TRBV30
j_call: TRBJ1-4
clone_size: .
cdr3_aa: CAWTRGQLNEKLFF
cdr3_nt: TGTGCCTGGACCCGAGGACAGCTTAATGAAAAACTGTTTTTT

d_call: TRBD1
v_call: TRBV28
j_call: TRBJ1-2
clone_size: .
cdr3_aa: CASSEPQGASNYGYTF
cdr3_nt: TGTGCCAGCAGTGAACCCCAGGGGGCGAGTAACTATGGCTACACCTTC

d_call: TRBD1
v_call: TRBV2
j_call: TRBJ2-7
clone_size: .
cdr3_aa: CASGGGQGVYEQYF
cdr3_nt: TGTGCCAGCGGCGGGGGACAGGGGGTGTACGAGCAGTACTTC

d_call: .
v_call: TRBV5-1
j_call: TRBJ2-1
clone_size: .
cdr3_aa: CASSEDYSYNEQFF
cdr3_nt: TGCGCCAGCAGCGAGGACTACTCCTACAATGAGCAGTTCTTC

d_call: TRBD2
v_call: TRBV7-3
j_call: TRBJ2-7
clone_size: once
cdr3_aa: CASSLIAGGVYEQYF
cdr3_nt: TGTGCCAGCAGCTTAATAGCGGGGGGGGTCTACGAGCAGTACTTC

d_call: .
v_call: TRBV11-2
j_call: TRBJ2-5
clone_size: .
cdr3_aa: CASSPRVWETQYF
cdr3_nt: TGTGCCAGCAGCCCCCGGGTCTGGGAGACCCAGTACTTC

d_call: .
v_call: TRBV4-2
j_call: TRBJ2-1
clone_size: .
cdr3_aa: CASSQLNNEQFF
cdr3_nt: TGTGCCAGCAGCCAATTGAATAATGAGCAGTTCTTC

d_call: .
v_call: TRBV5-1
j_call: TRBJ2-1
clone_size: .
cdr3_aa: CASSLAGPVAGTTGYNEQFF
cdr3_nt: TGCGCCAGCAGCTTGGCCGGACCAGTCGCAGGAACCACCGGCTACAATGAGCAGTTCTTC

d_call: .
v_call: TRBV6-8
j_call: TRBJ2-7
clone_size: .
cdr3_aa: CASSYQHPSYEQYF
cdr3_nt: TGTGCCAGCAGTTACCAACACCCCTCCTACGAGCAGTACTTC

d_call: .
v_call: TRBV18
j_call: TRBJ2-3
clone_size: .
cdr3_aa: CASSPLGVTQYF
cdr3_nt: TGTGCCAGCTCACCATTGGGGGTTACGCAGTATTTT

d_call: .
v_call: TRBV30
j_call: TRBJ1-5
clone_size: .
cdr3_aa: CAWGTLSGQPQHF
cdr3_nt: TGTGCCTGGGGGACACTTAGCGGGCAGCCCCAGCATTTT

d_call: TRBD1
v_call: TRBV2
j_call: TRBJ1-5
clone_size: .
cdr3_aa: CASKSGTAPGTQHF
cdr3_nt: TGTGCCAGCAAGAGTGGGACAGCGCCGGGGACCCAGCATTTT

d_call: .
v_call: TRBV5-5
j_call: TRBJ1-3
clone_size: .
cdr3_aa: CASSESAGNTIYF
cdr3_nt: TGTGCCAGCAGCGAATCCGCCGGAAACACCATATATTTT